These 28 T cell receptor beta chains were all obtained from the same sample, sequenced in a study of blood T cell repertoires in COVID-19. Assay used: immunoSEQ multiplex PCR; TCRdb lists only in-frame clones, some missing. The data show over 150,000 clones, over 70% seen once. Sequenced sample: peripheral blood. Source of these receptors: a woman aged 60 to 75 with acute or convalescent COVID-19.

The J gene is TRBJ2-2, the V gene TRBV30; 8 positions agree with TRBD2. V gave up 2 bases and J gave up 1 base; unmatched junction bases: 3. This CDR3 is built from 15 residues. The germline V gene encodes CDR1 GTSNPN and CDR2 SVGIG (reference sequence). The CDR3 bases are TGTGCCTGGAGTCAACTAGCGGTGAACACCGGGGAGCTGTTTTTT. It encodes CAWSQLAVNTGELFF.

In its sample, this clone was seen once. The rearrangement links TRBV3-1 (or the pseudogene TRBV3-2) to TRBJ2-7; D ambiguous. Germline values: CDR1 LGHDT, CDR2 YNNKEL (reference sequence). The germline V and J ends were trimmed by 0 bases and 4 bases, with 13 bases remaining between them. The CDR3 consists of 15 residues. Written as DNA, the CDR3 is TGTGCCAGCAGCCAAGATCAGAGCATCAGGTACGAGCAGTACTTC. Protein sequence: CASSQDQSIRYEQYF.

A single count supports this clone. The chain employs TRBV5-1 and TRBJ2-5, with D possibly being TRBD1 (6 bases). Trimming left V 0 bases short and J 3 bases short, with 12 bases between. The germline CDR1 and CDR2 sequences are SGHRS and YFSETQ. The CDR3 totals 15 residues. This CDR3 is CASSLDGTTKETQYF. CDR3 in DNA: TGCGCCAGCAGCTTGGACGGGACAACAAAAGAGACCCAGTACTTC.

The chain links TRBV19 to TRBJ2-7; D is possibly TRBD1 (6 bases). Trimming left V 3 bases short and J 3 bases short, with 15 bases between. CDR3 length equals 15 residues. Germline lookup yields CDR1 LNHDA and CDR2 SQIVND (reference sequence). This CDR3 reads CASSIGQRPFYEQYF. For the CDR3, the DNA is TGTGCCAGTAGTATCGGACAGCGACCTTTCTACGAGCAGTACTTC.

This chain uses TRBV6-2 or TRBV6-3 with TRBJ2-1; D may be TRBD2 (6 bases). The CDR3 sequence is 17 residues long. Trimming removed 2 bases at V and 4 bases at J, with 18 bases between. Germline V gene data show CDR1 as MNHEY and CDR2 as SVGEGT. The CDR3, as DNA: TGTGCCAGCAGTTACCGGGACTTTTCCACTCCTTACAATGAGCAGTTCTTC. Protein sequence: CASSYRDFSTPYNEQFF.

The chain employs TRBV6-5 and TRBJ2-3, with 14 bases fitting TRBD2. Germline CDR1 is MNHEY and CDR2 is SVGAGI. The CDR3 loop spans 16 amino acids. J gave up 2 bases and V 4 bases, and 2 bases lay outside the gene matches. The CDR3 here is CASSLGLAGATDTQYF. The CDR3 nucleotides are TGTGCCAGCAGTTTGGGACTAGCGGGGGCCACAGATACGCAGTATTTT.

V usage is TRBV19 and J usage is TRBJ2-4, with D perhaps TRBD1 (5 bases). Germline V gene sequence: CDR1 LNHDA, CDR2 SQIVND (reference sequence). The CDR3 runs to 13 residues. Trimming stripped 4 bases from V and 7 bases from J, with 11 bases between. CDR3 protein: CASSNRSRNIQYF. The DNA of the CDR3 is TGTGCCAGTAGTAACAGGAGTCGGAACATTCAGTACTTC.

This clone was detected a few times. The chain links TRBV3-1 (or the pseudogene TRBV3-2) to TRBJ2-7; no reliable D call. Germline lookup yields CDR1 LGHDT and CDR2 YNNKEL (reference sequence). CDR3 length: 16 residues. V shed 5 bases and J shed 0 bases, with 17 bases lying between them. CDR3 residues: CASSSNGSPGSYEQYF. The DNA of the CDR3 is TGTGCCAGCAGCTCCAACGGGTCTCCGGGCTCCTACGAGCAGTACTTC.

This clone has a handful of counts. This chain uses TRBV4-3 with TRBJ2-1, with 8 bases identical to TRBD2. The J segment lost 8 bases and the V segment lost 4 bases, leaving 10 bases of the junction unmatched. The CDR3 has 15 amino acids. Per the germline V gene, CDR1 is LGHNA and CDR2 is YSLEER. CDR3 sequence: CASSLTGGPRDEQFF. The CDR3 DNA reads as TGCGCCAGCAGCCTTACGGGGGGGCCTAGGGATGAGCAGTTCTTC.

This clone was picked up a small number of times. The V gene is TRBV30, the J gene TRBJ2-7; 9 nucleotides match TRBD2. Trimming at V came to 8 bases and at J to 4 bases, leaving 9 bases not matched to a gene. This CDR3 region has 13 residues. Germline CDR1 reads GTSNPN; CDR2 reads SVGIG (reference sequence). The CDR3 spells CAGRGLALYEQYF. The CDR3 region has the DNA TGTGCCGGCAGGGGACTAGCCCTTTACGAGCAGTACTTC. Full variable domain (remainder filled in from reference TRBV30 and TRBJ2-7): SQTIHQWPATLVQPVGSPLSLECTVEGTSNPNLYWYRQAAGRGLQLLFYSVGIGQISSEVPQNLSASRPQDRQFILSSKKLLLSDSGFYLCAGRGLALYEQYFGPGTRLTVT.

The chain employs TRBV7-2 and TRBJ2-1, with TRBD2 identical over 11 bases. From germline, CDR1 is SGHTA and CDR2 FQGNSA. V trimming: 0 bases; J trimming: 5 bases; junction bases outside the gene matches: 3. The CDR3 is made up of 16 amino acids. As DNA, the CDR3 is TGTGCCAGCAGCTTAGCGCAACTAGCGGGGGACAATGAGCAGTTCTTC. Its protein product is CASSLAQLAGDNEQFF.

This sequence joins TRBV12-1 and TRBJ2-1; TRBD1, the table's D call, lacks a check against the DNA. TRBV12-1 is a listed pseudogene. The CDR3 is made up of 17 amino acids. In DNA, the CDR3 is TGTGCCAGCAGCTTTCAGGATACTCGACCTACCTACAATGAGCAGTTCTTC. Translated: CASSFQDTRPTYNEQFF.

This clone was counted once. V usage is TRBV28 and J usage is TRBJ1-2; possibly TRBD1 for D (5 bases). The germline gives CDR1 MDHEN, CDR2 SYDVKM. Trimming took 6 bases from V and 3 from J, leaving 17 bases between them. The CDR3 totals 15 residues. CDR3 coding DNA: TGTGCCAGCAGATACAGACAGCCCGGAGACTATGGCTACACCTTC. This encodes CASRYRQPGDYGYTF.

The rearrangement uses TRBV7-2 and TRBJ2-1, with a tentative D call TRBD1 (6 bases). Germline CDR1 and CDR2: SGHTA and FQGNSA. The CDR3 has 15 residues. Trimming removed 1 base from V and 3 bases from J, with 10 bases in between. The CDR3 sequence is CASSLDGQSYNEQFF. The CDR3 DNA sequence: TGTGCCAGCAGCTTAGATGGACAGAGCTACAATGAGCAGTTCTTC.

The gene calls are TRBV11-2 and TRBJ2-1; TRBD2 agrees at 8 bases. The V gene's germline CDR1 is SGHAT and CDR2 FQNNGV. The ends lost 5 bases at V and 6 bases at J; junction bases unmatched: 12. The CDR3 contains 16 residues. For the CDR3, the DNA is TGTGCCAGCAGCCATAGCCCCCGGGGGGGTAGCAATGAGCAGTTCTTC. It specifies CASSHSPRGGSNEQFF.

The V call is TRBV7-8, the J call TRBJ2-2; the match to TRBD2 covers 16 bases. This CDR3 is built from 19 residues. The ends lost 5 bases at V and 6 bases at J; junction bases unmatched: 12. The V gene's germline CDR1 is SGHVS and CDR2 FQNEAQ. In nucleotides, the CDR3 is TGTGCCAGCAGCCCCTCCGGGACTAGCGGGGGGGCCAGCTCCGGGGAGCTGTTTTTT. Its translation: CASSPSGTSGGASSGELFF.

The chain employs TRBV18 and TRBJ2-1; 8 bases match TRBD2. Per germline, CDR1 KGHSH and CDR2 LQKENI. The CDR3 runs to 17 residues. The V and J ends lost 3 bases and 5 bases, in that order; junction bases with no gene match: 12. DNA for the CDR3: TGTGCCAGCTCACCCGACTCCCGACTAGCGAGCCACAATGAGCAGTTCTTC. Protein: CASSPDSRLASHNEQFF.

This chain uses TRBV15 with TRBJ1-4; a weak D match, TRBD1 (5 bases). V was pared by 0 bases and J by 1 base, with 15 bases between. The CDR3 is 18 residues long. The germline CDR1 and CDR2 sequences are LNHNV and YYDKDF (reference sequence). CDR3 coding DNA: TGTGCCACCAGCAGAGATCTGACAGCTCTACGAACTAATGAAAAACTGTTTTTT. It codes for CATSRDLTALRTNEKLFF.

The chain couples TRBV19 to TRBJ2-3; 8 bases are a match to TRBD1. Trimming cost V 5 bases and J 2 bases; bases outside gene matches: 9. This CDR3 comprises 16 residues. Germline V gives CDR1 LNHDA, CDR2 SQIVND (reference sequence). The CDR3 sequence: CASSAQGARSTDTQYF. CDR3 DNA sequence: TGTGCCAGTAGTGCCCAGGGGGCTCGGTCCACAGATACGCAGTATTTT.

The chain employs TRBV4-1 and TRBJ1-3, with a tentative D call TRBD1 (6 bases). Between the trimmed V and J ends, which lost 6 bases and 0 bases, there was a span of 12 bases. Germline V gene data show CDR1 as MGHRA and CDR2 as YSYEKL. The CDR3 is 15 amino acids. DNA for the CDR3: TGCGCCAGCAGTCAGGGACATAGCTCTGGAAACACCATATATTTT. It codes for CASSQGHSSGNTIYF.

Concerning this clone: Mismatch with germline at one junction end may stem from a read error. The chain couples TRBV2 to TRBJ2-7; TRBD1 agrees at 7 bases. CDR3 length equals 13 residues. The germline V gene encodes CDR1 SNHLY and CDR2 FYNNEI. The CDR3 sequence: CASREGGLYEQYF. The CDR3 DNA reads TGTGCCAGCAGAGAAGGGGGCCTCTACGAGCAGTACTTC.

CDR3 DNA: TGTGCCAGCAGCCAAGACAGGACCGGGGAGCTGTTTTTT. It translates to CASSQDRTGELFF. The chain carries TRBV4-2 and TRBJ2-2, with no clear D. V was pared by 0 bases and J by 5 bases, with 4 bases between. The CDR3 is 13 amino acids. Germline loops: CDR1 LGHNA, CDR2 YNFKEQ.

In its sample, this clone was seen once. V gene TRBV27 combines with J gene TRBJ2-7, with D perhaps TRBD1 (6 bases). CDR3 length: 14 residues. V was cut by 4 bases and J by 3 bases, with 13 bases left in between. CDR1 MNHEY and CDR2 SMNVEV come from the germline V gene (reference sequence). CDR3 coding DNA: TGTGCCAGCAGTTACAGGGATGGGGGCTACGAGCAGTACTTC. Its protein is CASSYRDGGYEQYF.

The chain couples TRBV7-2 to TRBJ1-4; D possibly corresponds to TRBD1 (5 bases). This CDR3 is 15 amino acids long. V lost 0 bases and J lost 4, with 9 bases in between. Germline V gives CDR1 SGHTA, CDR2 FQGNSA. CDR3 residues: CASSLAGGFNEKLFF. CDR3 nucleotides: TGTGCCAGCAGCTTAGCGGGGGGTTTTAATGAAAAACTGTTTTTT.

The chain joins TRBV4-1 to TRBJ1-5; no firm D call. Germline lookup yields CDR1 MGHRA and CDR2 YSYEKL. The CDR3 sequence is 15 residues long. V was trimmed by 0 bases and J by 2 bases, leaving 8 bases between them. The CDR3 loop is CASSQDARGNQPQHF. The DNA of the CDR3 is TGCGCCAGCAGCCAAGATGCCCGGGGCAATCAGCCCCAGCATTTT.

This clone is a singleton in its sample. V is TRBV7-2 and J is TRBJ2-7; 12 positions agree with TRBD2. V lost 5 bases to trimming and J lost 0 bases; unmatched junction nucleotides: 2. The CDR3 consists of 15 residues. Germline-derived CDR1 and CDR2 are SGHTA and FQGNSA. CDR3 amino acids: CASSTSGGTSYEQYF. The CDR3 coding sequence is TGTGCCAGCAGCACTAGCGGGGGGACCTCCTACGAGCAGTACTTC.

This clone was recorded once. J is TRBJ1-2 and V is TRBV5-1; 7 bases align to TRBD1. The ends lost 4 bases at V and 2 bases at J; junction bases unmatched: 5. Germline CDR1 and CDR2: SGHRS and YFSETQ. CDR3 length equals 14 residues. The CDR3 region is CASSIQTGNYGYTF. For the CDR3, the DNA is TGCGCCAGCAGCATTCAGACAGGGAACTATGGCTACACCTTC.

The J gene is TRBJ2-7, the V gene TRBV2; TRBD1 might be the D (6 bases). Germline V gene data show CDR1 as SNHLY and CDR2 as FYNNEI. Trimming stripped 6 bases from V and 5 bases from J, with 14 bases between. The CDR3 is 13 amino acids. The CDR3 sequence is CASRIQGSHEQYF. The CDR3, as DNA: TGTGCCAGCAGGATACAGGGTAGCCACGAGCAGTACTTC.